This record looks at one T cell receptor beta chain sequence and its context. This record belongs to a study of blood T cell repertoires in COVID-19. For the study at large: The cDNA or gDNA used as material had been derived from T cells, B-cell-depleted T cells, or PBMCs.

Sequencing used immunoSEQ multiplex PCR; TCRdb keeps in-frame clones, though not all of them. The repertoire holds about 400,000 clones, with over 85% as singletons. Cohort allocation depended upon clinical history that participants reported. Germline CDR1 reads SGHVS; CDR2 reads FQNEAQ. The CDR3 is made up of 16 amino acids. J lost 7 bases, V lost 5 bases, and 9 bases had no gene match. The J gene is TRBJ2-2, the V gene TRBV7-8; 11 positions match TRBD1. Sequencing was carried out using PBMCs or T cells enriched from blood (not recorded which). This receptor was identified in a woman aged 25 to 39 who had recovered from COVID-19. DNA for the CDR3: TGTGCCAGCAGCCCTAGGGACAGGGGGGCGGTCGGGGAGCTGTTTTTT. Its protein is CASSPRDRGAVGELFF.